This T cell receptor beta chain was documented in a study of T-cell reconstitution after alpha-beta-depleted transplantation in children. Study observations and caveats: Once a year had passed after transplant, T-cell counts and diversity came mostly from newly produced T cells. Reports say that about two months after transplant, the alpha-beta T cells came out of several hundred graft clones that had expanded. Surviving recipient T cells and thymic progenitors underlay high day-60 TCRbeta diversity in some patients.

Unique molecular identifiers were incorporated when the TCRbeta library was constructed. TCRdb recomputed calls from the PCR reads with MiXCR, one row per CDR3 protein. This table has about a million distinct CDR3 sequences, about 31% appearing once. This CDR3 spans 17 amino acids. Germline values: CDR1 LGHNT, CDR2 FRNRAP. V was clipped by 2 bases and J by 5 bases; unmatched bases: 13. About this clonotype: Its antigen is not known.

Sequencing used PBMCs, mostly from graft donor cells, obtained 360 days after TCRalphabeta/CD19-depleted stem cell transplant. The chain is built from TRBV12-5 and TRBJ2-7; 9 bases fit TRBD1. This sequence originates from a boy under two years old who had a stem cell transplant for SCID, so the T cells may come from the graft donor. The CDR3 DNA reads TGTGCTAGTGGTTTGCCCTCGCCGGGACAGGGCGGCCACGAGCAGTACTTC. Its translation: CASGLPSPGQGGHEQYF.